Here is one TCR beta chain with its context. Its antigen is as yet unknown. CD4+ T cells from unexposed donors were obtained before the COVID-19 pandemic (2011-2018). The cells were cultured for 10 days before CD4+ T cells were isolated. Cells permitting, SARS-CoV-2 S/N and four cold-coronavirus spikes were tested on unexposed-donor CD4+ T cells. On days 3 and 7, cultures got half fresh IL-2 medium. The table came from immunoSEQ multiplex PCR; TCRdb's copy has only in-frame clones and leaves some out. The table includes around 15,000 clones, about 84% detected once. This entry is derived from a study of CD4 T cells in relation to SARS-CoV-2 and coronaviruses. Study in general: ViraFEST: approximately nine-day antigen culture of PBMCs, then TCR beta CDR3 sequencing. Negative control cultures got HIV-1 Nef peptides or no peptide.

V was clipped by 5 bases and J by 5 bases; unmatched bases: 10. Germline V CDR1 and CDR2: SEHNR, FQNEAQ (reference sequence). This CDR3 region has 16 residues. This sequence originates from a human donor in good health. The chain couples TRBV7-9 to TRBJ1-5, with 9 bases that match TRBD1. Input material: CD4+ T cells from PBMCs, cultured in vitro. CDR3 amino acids: CASSPGPDRGYQPQHF. The CDR3 region has the DNA TGTGCCAGCAGCCCCGGACCTGACAGGGGGTATCAGCCCCAGCATTTT.